Given below is one TCR beta chain in context. The antigen remains unidentified. The data were taken from a study of CD8+ T cells in alopecia areata. Findings and caveats of the study: TCR sharing across patients was less clear than in mice, possibly HLA-related. Clonality in lesional scalp, especially alopecia totalis/universalis, exceeded that of normal scalp. Resident alphabeta T cells of normal skin are also sequenced in scalp samples.

PBMC-derived CD4+ and CD8+ T cells were sorted. RNA extraction was followed by reverse transcription into cDNA, which acted as the sequencing template. Sequencing was performed with immunoSEQ multiplex PCR; in TCRdb, only in-frame clones are kept and a portion is missing. The table includes approximately 98,000 clones, approximately 59% detected once. The CDR3 is 12 residues long. V was pared by 3 bases and J by 0 bases, with 2 bases between. Per germline, CDR1 SGHDT and CDR2 YYEEEE. The rearrangement uses TRBV5-6 and TRBJ2-3; D unclear. The clonotype originates from a human donor in good health. The sequenced material came from CD8+ T cells sorted from blood. As DNA, the CDR3 is TGTGCCAGCAGCTATAGCACAGATACGCAGTATTTT. Its protein is CASSYSTDTQYF.